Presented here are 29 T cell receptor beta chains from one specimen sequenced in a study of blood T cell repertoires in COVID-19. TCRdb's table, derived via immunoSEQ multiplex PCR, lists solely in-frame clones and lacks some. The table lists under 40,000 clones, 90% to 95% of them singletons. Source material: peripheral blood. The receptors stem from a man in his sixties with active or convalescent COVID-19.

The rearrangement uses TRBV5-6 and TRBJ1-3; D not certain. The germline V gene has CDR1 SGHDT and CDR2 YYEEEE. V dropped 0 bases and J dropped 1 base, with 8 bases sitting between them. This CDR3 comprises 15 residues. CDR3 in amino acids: CASSLAVFSGNTIYF. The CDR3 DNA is TGTGCCAGCAGCTTGGCGGTCTTTTCTGGAAACACCATATATTTT.

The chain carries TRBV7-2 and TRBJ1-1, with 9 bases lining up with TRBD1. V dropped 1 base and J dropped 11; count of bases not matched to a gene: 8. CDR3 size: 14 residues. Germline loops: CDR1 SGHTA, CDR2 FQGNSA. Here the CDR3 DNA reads TGTGCCAGCAGCTTAGTGCACAGGGGGCTCGGGGCTTTCTTT. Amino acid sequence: CASSLVHRGLGAFF.

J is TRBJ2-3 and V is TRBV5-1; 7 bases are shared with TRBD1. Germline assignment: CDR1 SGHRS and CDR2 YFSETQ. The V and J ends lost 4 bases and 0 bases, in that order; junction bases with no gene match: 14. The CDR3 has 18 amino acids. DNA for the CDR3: TGCGCCAGCAGCCGAACTACAGGGGCCGAGAAAAGCACAGATACGCAGTATTTT. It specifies CASSRTTGAEKSTDTQYF.

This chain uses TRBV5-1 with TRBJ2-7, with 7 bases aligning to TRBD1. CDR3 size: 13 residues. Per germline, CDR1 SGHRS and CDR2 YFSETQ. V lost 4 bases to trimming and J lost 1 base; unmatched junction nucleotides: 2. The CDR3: CASSGQVSYEQYF. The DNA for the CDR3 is TGCGCCAGCAGCGGACAGGTATCCTACGAGCAGTACTTC.

This CDR3 reads CATRRQGSSGANVLTF. The DNA of the CDR3 is TGTGCCACCAGGAGACAGGGGAGCTCTGGGGCCAACGTCCTGACTTTC. The rearrangement uses TRBV15 and TRBJ2-6; 8 bases match TRBD1. After removal of 6 bases from V and 0 bases from J, the junction contained 4 bases not matched to a gene. The germline gives CDR1 LNHNV, CDR2 YYDKDF (reference sequence). The CDR3 sequence is 16 residues long.

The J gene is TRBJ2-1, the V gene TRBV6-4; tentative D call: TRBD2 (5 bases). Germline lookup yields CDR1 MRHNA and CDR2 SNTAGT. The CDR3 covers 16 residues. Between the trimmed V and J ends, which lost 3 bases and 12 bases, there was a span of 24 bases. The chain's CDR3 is CASSENLRDPPRPQFF. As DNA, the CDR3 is TGTGCCAGCAGTGAAAACCTCCGGGATCCCCCTAGGCCGCAGTTCTTC.

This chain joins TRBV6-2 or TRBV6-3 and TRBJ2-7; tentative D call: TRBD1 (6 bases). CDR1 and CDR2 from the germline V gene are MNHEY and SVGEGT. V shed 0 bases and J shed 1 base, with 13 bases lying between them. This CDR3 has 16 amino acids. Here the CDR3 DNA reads TGTGCCAGCAGTTACTCGACAGGCAAAATGTCCTACGAGCAGTACTTC. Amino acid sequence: CASSYSTGKMSYEQYF.

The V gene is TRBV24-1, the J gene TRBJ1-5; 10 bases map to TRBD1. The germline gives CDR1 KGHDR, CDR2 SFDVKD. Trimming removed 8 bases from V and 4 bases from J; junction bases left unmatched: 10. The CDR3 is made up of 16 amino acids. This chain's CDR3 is CATTLSGTGANQPQHF. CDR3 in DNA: TGTGCCACCACCCTATCCGGGACAGGGGCTAATCAGCCCCAGCATTTT.

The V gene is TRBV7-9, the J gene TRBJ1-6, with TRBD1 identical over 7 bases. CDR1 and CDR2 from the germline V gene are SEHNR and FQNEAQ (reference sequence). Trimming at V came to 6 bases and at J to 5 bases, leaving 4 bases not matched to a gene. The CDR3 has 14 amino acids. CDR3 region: CASRATGNNSPLHF. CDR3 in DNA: TGTGCCAGCAGAGCGACAGGGAATAATTCACCCCTCCACTTT.

CDR3 sequence: CASRLENNSPLHF. CDR3 coding DNA: TGTGCCAGCAGATTGGAGAATAATTCACCCCTCCACTTT. V and J are TRBV2 and TRBJ1-6; D ambiguous. CDR1 and CDR2 from the germline V gene are SNHLY and FYNNEI. Trimming left V 6 bases short and J 5 bases short, with 8 bases between. This CDR3 comprises 13 residues.

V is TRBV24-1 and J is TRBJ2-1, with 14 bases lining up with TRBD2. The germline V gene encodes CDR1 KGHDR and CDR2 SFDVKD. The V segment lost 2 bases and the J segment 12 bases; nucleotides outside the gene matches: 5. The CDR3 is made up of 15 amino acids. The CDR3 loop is CATSDSRTSGRRQFF. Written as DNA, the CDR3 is TGTGCCACCAGTGATTCCCGGACTAGCGGGAGGCGGCAGTTCTTC.

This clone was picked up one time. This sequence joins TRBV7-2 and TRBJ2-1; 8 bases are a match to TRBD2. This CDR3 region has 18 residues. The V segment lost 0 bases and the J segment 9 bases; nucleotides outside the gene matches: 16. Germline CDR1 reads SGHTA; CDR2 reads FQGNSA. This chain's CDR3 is CASSLAGVTSHRGGEQFF. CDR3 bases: TGTGCCAGCAGCTTAGCTGGAGTAACTAGCCACCGGGGGGGTGAGCAGTTCTTC. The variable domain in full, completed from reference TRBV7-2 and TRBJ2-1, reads GAGVSQSPSNKVTEKGKDVELRCDPISGHTALYWYRQSLGQGLEFLIYFQGNSAPDKSGLPSDRFSAERTGGSVSTLTIQRTQQEDSAVYLCASSLAGVTSHRGGEQFFGPGTRLTVL.

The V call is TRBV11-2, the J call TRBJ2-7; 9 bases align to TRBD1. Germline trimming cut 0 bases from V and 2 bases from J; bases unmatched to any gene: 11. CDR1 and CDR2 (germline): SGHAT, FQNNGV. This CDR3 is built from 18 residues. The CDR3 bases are TGTGCCAGCAGCTTAGAAGGTACAGGGGGCCCACTAGCCTACGAGCAGTACTTC. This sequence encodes CASSLEGTGGPLAYEQYF.

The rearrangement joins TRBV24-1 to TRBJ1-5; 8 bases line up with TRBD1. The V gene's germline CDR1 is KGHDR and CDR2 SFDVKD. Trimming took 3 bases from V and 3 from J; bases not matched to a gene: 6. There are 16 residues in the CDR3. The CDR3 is CATSDPGQGSNQPQHF. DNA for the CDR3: TGTGCCACCAGTGATCCCGGACAGGGATCCAATCAGCCCCAGCATTTT.

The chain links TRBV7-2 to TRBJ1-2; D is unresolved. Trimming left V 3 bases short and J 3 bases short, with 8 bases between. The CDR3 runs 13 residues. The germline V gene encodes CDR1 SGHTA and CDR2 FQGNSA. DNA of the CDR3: TGTGCCAGCAGCTTGGGAGCCGACTATGGCTACACCTTC. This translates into CASSLGADYGYTF. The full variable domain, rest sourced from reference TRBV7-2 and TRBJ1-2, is GAGVSQSPSNKVTEKGKDVELRCDPISGHTALYWYRQSLGQGLEFLIYFQGNSAPDKSGLPSDRFSAERTGGSVSTLTIQRTQQEDSAVYLCASSLGADYGYTFGSGTRLTVV.

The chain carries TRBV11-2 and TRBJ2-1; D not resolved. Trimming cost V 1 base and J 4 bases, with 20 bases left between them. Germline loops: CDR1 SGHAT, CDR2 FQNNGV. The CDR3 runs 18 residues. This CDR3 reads CASSLAVFRVGGYNEQFF. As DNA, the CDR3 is TGTGCCAGCAGCTTAGCAGTGTTTCGGGTGGGTGGGTACAATGAGCAGTTCTTC.

The CDR3 reads CASSQGSSGREASYNEQFF. For the CDR3, the DNA is TGTGCCAGCAGCCAAGGGTCTAGCGGGAGGGAGGCAAGTTACAATGAGCAGTTCTTC. V and J are TRBV3-1 (or the pseudogene TRBV3-2) and TRBJ2-1; 12 bases are a match to TRBD2. The junction had 11 bases not matched to a gene; V was cut back by 1 base and J by 4 bases. The CDR3 is 19 amino acids. The V gene's germline CDR1 is LGHDT and CDR2 YNNKEL (reference sequence).

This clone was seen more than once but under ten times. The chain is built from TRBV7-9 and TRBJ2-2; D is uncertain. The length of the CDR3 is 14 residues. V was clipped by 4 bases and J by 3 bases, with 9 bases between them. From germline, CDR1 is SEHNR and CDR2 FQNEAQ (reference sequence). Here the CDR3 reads CASSSLIDTGELFF. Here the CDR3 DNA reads TGTGCCAGCAGCTCCTTAATCGACACCGGGGAGCTGTTTTTT.

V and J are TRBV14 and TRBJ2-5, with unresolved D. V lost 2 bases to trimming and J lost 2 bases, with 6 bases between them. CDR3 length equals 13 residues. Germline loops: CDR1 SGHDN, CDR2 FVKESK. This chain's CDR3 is CASSQSVQETQYF. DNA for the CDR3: TGTGCCAGCAGCCAAAGCGTTCAAGAGACCCAGTACTTC.

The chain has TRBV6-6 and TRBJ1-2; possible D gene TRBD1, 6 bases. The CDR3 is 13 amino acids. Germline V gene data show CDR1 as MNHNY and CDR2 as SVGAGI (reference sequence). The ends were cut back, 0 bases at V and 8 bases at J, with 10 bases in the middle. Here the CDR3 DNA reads TGTGCCAGCAGTTACTCGTCGGGGGGCGGCTACACCTTC. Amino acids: CASSYSSGGGYTF.

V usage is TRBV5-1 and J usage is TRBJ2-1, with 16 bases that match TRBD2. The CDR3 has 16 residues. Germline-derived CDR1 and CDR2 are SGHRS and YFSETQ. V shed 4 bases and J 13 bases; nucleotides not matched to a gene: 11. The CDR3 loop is CASSQSGTSGRANQFF. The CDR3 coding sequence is TGCGCCAGCAGCCAATCCGGGACTAGCGGGAGGGCCAATCAGTTCTTC.

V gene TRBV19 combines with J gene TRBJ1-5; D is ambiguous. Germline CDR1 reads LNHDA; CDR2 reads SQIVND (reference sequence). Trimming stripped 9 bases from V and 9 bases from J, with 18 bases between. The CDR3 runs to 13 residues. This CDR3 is CASAEGGNTPQHF. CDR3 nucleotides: TGTGCCAGCGCCGAGGGTGGCAATACGCCCCAGCATTTT.

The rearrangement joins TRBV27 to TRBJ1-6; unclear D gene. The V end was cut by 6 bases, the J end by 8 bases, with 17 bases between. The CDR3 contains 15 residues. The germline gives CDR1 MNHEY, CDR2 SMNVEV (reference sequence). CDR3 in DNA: TGTGCCAGCAGGACTCTATTGCGCGGATATTCACCCCTCCACTTT. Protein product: CASRTLLRGYSPLHF.

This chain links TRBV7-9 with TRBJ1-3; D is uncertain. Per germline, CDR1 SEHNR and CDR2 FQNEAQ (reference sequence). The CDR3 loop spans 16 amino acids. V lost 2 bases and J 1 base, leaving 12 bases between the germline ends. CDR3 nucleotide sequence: TGTGCCAGCAGCTTAAATACGGCGGTATCTGGAAACACCATATATTTT. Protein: CASSLNTAVSGNTIYF.

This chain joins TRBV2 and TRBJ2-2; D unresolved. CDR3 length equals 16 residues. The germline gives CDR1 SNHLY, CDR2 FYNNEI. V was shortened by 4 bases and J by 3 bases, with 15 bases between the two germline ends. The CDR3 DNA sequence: TGTGCCAGCAGTGTGGAAGCGTACTCTCACACCGGGGAGCTGTTTTTT. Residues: CASSVEAYSHTGELFF.

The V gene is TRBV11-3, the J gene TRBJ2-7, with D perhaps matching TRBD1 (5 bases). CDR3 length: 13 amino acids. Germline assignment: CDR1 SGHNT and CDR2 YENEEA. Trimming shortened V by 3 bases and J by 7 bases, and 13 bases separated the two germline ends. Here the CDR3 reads CASSFTGLGEQYF. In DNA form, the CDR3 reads TGTGCCAGCAGCTTTACAGGCCTAGGGGAGCAGTACTTC.

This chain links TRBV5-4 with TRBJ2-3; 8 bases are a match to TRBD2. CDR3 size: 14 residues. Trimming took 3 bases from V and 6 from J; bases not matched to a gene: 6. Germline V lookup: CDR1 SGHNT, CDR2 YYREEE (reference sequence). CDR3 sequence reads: CASSSEGLADTQYF. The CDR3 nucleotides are TGTGCCAGCAGCTCCGAAGGACTAGCTGATACGCAGTATTTT.

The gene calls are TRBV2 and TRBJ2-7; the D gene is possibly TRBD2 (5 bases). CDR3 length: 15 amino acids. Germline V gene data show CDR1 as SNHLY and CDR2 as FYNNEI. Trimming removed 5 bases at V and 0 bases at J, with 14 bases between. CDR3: CASSQERRSSYEQYF. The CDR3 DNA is TGTGCCAGCAGTCAGGAGCGGAGGAGCTCCTACGAGCAGTACTTC.

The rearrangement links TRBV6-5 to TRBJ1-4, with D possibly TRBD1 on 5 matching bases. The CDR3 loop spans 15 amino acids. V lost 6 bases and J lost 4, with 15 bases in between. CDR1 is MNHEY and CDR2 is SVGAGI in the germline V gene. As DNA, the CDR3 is TGTGCCAGCAGGCGGGACGGAGGATATAATGAAAAACTGTTTTTT. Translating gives CASRRDGGYNEKLFF.